The next 8 T cell receptor beta chains were all read from a single sample in a study of blood T cell repertoires in COVID-19 (dated by TCRdb to about 2020). Preparation of the library involved the immunoSEQ multiplex PCR assay. TCRdb took this table from immuneACCESS and kept in-frame rearrangements with V and J called. Such tables lack part of the clones; where checked against another copy, unresolved V genes explain under half of the gap, and the rest is unexplained. Recorded for this sample are 200,000 to 250,000 clones; around 87% of them occurred a single time. The top ten clones comprise around 16% of the sample. Sequenced material: PBMCs or T cells enriched from blood (not recorded which). These receptors originate from a man aged 30 to 45 who had been exposed to COVID-19.

The chain links TRBV5-6 to TRBJ1-1, with D maybe TRBD1 (5 bases). Germline-derived CDR1 and CDR2 are SGHDT and YYEEEE. This CDR3 contains 14 residues. The ends were cut back, 0 bases at V and 4 bases at J, with 10 bases in the middle. CDR3 nucleotides: TGTGCCAGCAGCTTGGCCGGGGGTGGCACTGAAGCTTTCTTT. It translates to CASSLAGGGTEAFF.

This clone was detected only once. The chain links TRBV15 to TRBJ1-2, with 7 bases matching TRBD1. This CDR3 region has 15 residues. J was trimmed by 7 bases and V by 1 base; bases with no gene match: 9. The germline gives CDR1 LNHNV, CDR2 YYDKDF (reference sequence). This chain's CDR3 is CATSRGTGTAGGYTF. CDR3 DNA sequence: TGTGCCACCAGCAGAGGAACCGGGACAGCTGGTGGCTACACCTTC.

The chain combines TRBV6-5 with TRBJ1-1; 7 nucleotides line up with TRBD1. The junction had 6 bases not matched to a gene; V was cut back by 5 bases and J by 3 bases. The CDR3 extends over 14 amino acids. Germline CDR1 is MNHEY and CDR2 is SVGAGI. The CDR3 is CASSTDREDTEAFF. The CDR3 region has the DNA TGTGCCAGCAGTACTGACAGGGAGGACACTGAAGCTTTCTTT.

The chain carries TRBV19 and TRBJ2-1, with TRBD1 matching over 7 bases. The germline CDR1 and CDR2 sequences are LNHDA and SQIVND (reference sequence). The CDR3 is made up of 14 amino acids. The V segment lost 0 bases and the J segment 13 bases; nucleotides outside the gene matches: 9. CDR3 amino acids: CASSIDLGGLNQFF. As DNA, the CDR3 is TGTGCCAGTAGTATAGACCTAGGGGGCCTTAATCAGTTCTTC.

The gene calls are TRBV12-5 and TRBJ2-3, with 8 bases identical to TRBD2. The junction had 14 bases not matched to a gene; V was cut back by 6 bases and J by 0 bases. Germline CDR1 reads LGHNT; CDR2 reads FRNRAP. The CDR3 contains 18 residues. CDR3 bases: TGTGCTAGTGGGGGGCTGGAAGCGATAGCGGGGAGCACAGATACGCAGTATTTT. It is translated as CASGGLEAIAGSTDTQYF.

The chain is built from TRBV3-1 (or the pseudogene TRBV3-2) and TRBJ1-1, with D possibly being TRBD1 (6 bases). Trimming cost V 1 base and J 6 bases, with 9 bases left between them. CDR3 length: 13 residues. Germline CDR1 LGHDT, CDR2 YNNKEL (reference sequence). The CDR3 loop is CASSQGGPSEAFF. CDR3 DNA sequence: TGTGCCAGCAGCCAAGGGGGGCCATCTGAAGCTTTCTTT.

The chain links TRBV7-9 to TRBJ2-5; 12 nucleotides agree with TRBD1. V was pared by 6 bases and J by 2 bases, with 13 bases of the junction left unmatched. Germline V lookup: CDR1 SEHNR, CDR2 FQNEAQ (reference sequence). The CDR3 consists of 18 residues. The CDR3 nucleotides are TGTGCCAGCAGACCCGGGACAGGGGGCAAGGCGGGGCAAGAGACCCAGTACTTC. It translates to CASRPGTGGKAGQETQYF.

This clone was recorded once. V usage is TRBV12-5 and J usage is TRBJ1-2; 11 nucleotides line up with TRBD1. Losses at the gene ends were 2 bases for V and 3 bases for J; bases not matched to a gene: 5. Looked up from germline, CDR1 is LGHNT and CDR2 is FRNRAP. The CDR3 loop spans 16 amino acids. CDR3 amino acids: CASGLMTGQGDYGYTF. The CDR3 region has the DNA TGTGCTAGTGGTTTGATGACGGGACAGGGGGACTATGGCTACACCTTC.